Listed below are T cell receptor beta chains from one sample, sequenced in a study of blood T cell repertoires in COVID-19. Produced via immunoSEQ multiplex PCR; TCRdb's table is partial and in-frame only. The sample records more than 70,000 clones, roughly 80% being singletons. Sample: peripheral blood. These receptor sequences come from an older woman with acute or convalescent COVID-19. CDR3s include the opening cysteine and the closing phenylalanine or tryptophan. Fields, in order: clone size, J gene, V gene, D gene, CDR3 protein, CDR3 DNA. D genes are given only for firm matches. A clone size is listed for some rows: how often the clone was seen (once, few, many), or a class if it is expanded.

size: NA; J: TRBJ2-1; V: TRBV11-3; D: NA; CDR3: CASSAFGGSSYNEQFF; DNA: TGTGCCAGCAGCGCATTCGGCGGAAGCTCCTACAATGAGCAGTTCTTC
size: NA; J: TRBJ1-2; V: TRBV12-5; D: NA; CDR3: CASGLGSWGEGSYGYTF; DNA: TGTGCTAGTGGTTTGGGGTCCTGGGGAGAGGGAAGCTATGGCTACACCTTC
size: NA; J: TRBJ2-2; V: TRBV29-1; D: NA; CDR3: CSVQTGSSITAGELFF; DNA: TGCAGCGTTCAGACAGGTTCATCGATAACCGCCGGGGAGCTGTTTTTT
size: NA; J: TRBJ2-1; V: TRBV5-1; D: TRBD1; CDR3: CASSLGQGVNEQFF; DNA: TGCGCCAGCAGCTTGGGACAGGGGGTGAATGAGCAGTTCTTC
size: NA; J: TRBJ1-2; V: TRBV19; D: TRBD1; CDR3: CASSGDRMGYGYTF; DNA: TGTGCCAGTAGTGGGGACAGGATGGGGTATGGCTACACCTTC
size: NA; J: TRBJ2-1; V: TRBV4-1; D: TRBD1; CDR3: CASSQDGGQGSYNEQFF; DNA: TGCGCCAGCAGCCAAGATGGTGGACAGGGGTCCTACAATGAGCAGTTCTTC
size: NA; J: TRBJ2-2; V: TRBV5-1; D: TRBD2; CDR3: CASSLGLAGGGGELFF; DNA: TGCGCCAGCAGCTTGGGACTAGCGGGAGGAGGCGGGGAGCTGTTTTTT
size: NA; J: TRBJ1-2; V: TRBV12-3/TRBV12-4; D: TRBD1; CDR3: CASSRDRVDGYTF; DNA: TGTGCCAGCAGCCGGGACAGGGTCGATGGCTACACCTTC
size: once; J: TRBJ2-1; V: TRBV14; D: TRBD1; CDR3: CASSLTGSEQFF; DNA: TGTGCCAGCAGCCTGACAGGGAGCGAGCAGTTCTTC
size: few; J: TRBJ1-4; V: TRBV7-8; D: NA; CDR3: CASSSAGGPNEKLFF; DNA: TGTGCCAGCAGCTCCGCCGGAGGACCTAATGAAAAACTGTTTTTT
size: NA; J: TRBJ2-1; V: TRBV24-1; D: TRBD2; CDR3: CATSDFKAGRSYNEQFF; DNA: TGTGCCACCAGTGATTTCAAAGCGGGGCGCTCCTACAATGAGCAGTTCTTC
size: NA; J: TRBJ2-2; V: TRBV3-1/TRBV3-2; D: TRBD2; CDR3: CASSFRTSGTNTGELFF; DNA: TGTGCCAGCAGCTTTCGGACTAGCGGGACGAACACCGGGGAGCTGTTTTTT
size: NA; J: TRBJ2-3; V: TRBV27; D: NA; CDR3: CASSKLNADTQYF; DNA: TGTGCCAGCAGTAAGTTGAATGCGGATACGCAGTATTTT
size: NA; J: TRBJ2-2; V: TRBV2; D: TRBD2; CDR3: CASSELAGNTGELFF; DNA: TGTGCCAGCAGTGAGCTAGCGGGTAACACCGGGGAGCTGTTTTTT
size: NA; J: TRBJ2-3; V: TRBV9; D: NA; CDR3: CASNFVTDTQYF; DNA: TGTGCCAGCAATTTCGTCACAGATACGCAGTATTTT
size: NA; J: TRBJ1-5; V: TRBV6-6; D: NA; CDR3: CASSPGEVSNQPQHF; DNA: TGTGCCAGCAGTCCGGGGGAGGTAAGCAATCAGCCCCAGCATTTT
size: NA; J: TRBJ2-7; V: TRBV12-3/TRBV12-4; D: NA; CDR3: CASSFSFSEQYF; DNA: TGTGCCAGCAGTTTTAGTTTCTCCGAGCAGTACTTC
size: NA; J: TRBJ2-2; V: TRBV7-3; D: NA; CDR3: CASSRESGLGELFF; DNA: TGTGCCAGCAGTCGAGAATCAGGGTTGGGGGAGCTGTTTTTT
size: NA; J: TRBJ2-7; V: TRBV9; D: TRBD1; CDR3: CASSAGTGNSYEQYF; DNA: TGTGCCAGCAGCGCCGGGACAGGGAATTCCTACGAGCAGTACTTC
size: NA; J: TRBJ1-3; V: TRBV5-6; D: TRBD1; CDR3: CASSPWQGAGNTIYF; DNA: TGTGCCAGCAGCCCTTGGCAGGGGGCTGGAAACACCATATATTTT
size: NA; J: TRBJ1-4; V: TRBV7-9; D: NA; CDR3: CASSTGQWKDEKLFF; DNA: TGTGCCAGCAGCACCGGACAGTGGAAAGATGAAAAACTGTTTTTT
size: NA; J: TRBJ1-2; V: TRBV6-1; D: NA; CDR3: CASSEFSASYGYTF; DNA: TGTGCCAGCAGTGAATTCTCAGCTAGCTATGGCTACACCTTC
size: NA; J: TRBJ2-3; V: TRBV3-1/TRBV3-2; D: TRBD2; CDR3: CASSRLSGRGTDTQYF; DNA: TGTGCCAGCAGCCGACTTAGCGGGAGGGGCACAGATACGCAGTATTTT
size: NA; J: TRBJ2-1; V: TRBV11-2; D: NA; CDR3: CASSLGLFSYNEQFF; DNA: TGTGCCAGCAGCTTAGGACTCTTTTCCTACAATGAGCAGTTCTTC
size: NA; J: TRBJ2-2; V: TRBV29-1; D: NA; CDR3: CSVDQAGTGELFF; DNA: TGCAGCGTTGATCAGGCCGGAACCGGGGAGCTGTTTTTT